Each of the 4 T cell receptor beta chains below was sequenced from the same sample in a study of cytomegalovirus exposure and HLA in healthy donors. PCR was performed using 60 Vbeta and 13 Jbeta primers. Measured with immunoSEQ multiplex PCR; TCRdb has only the in-frame clones, and not every one. The repertoire holds 200,000 to 250,000 clones, over 65% seen once, with 1.3% in the top ten. What was sequenced was PBMCs. The receptors stem from a human donor in good health.

The rearrangement uses TRBV29-1 and TRBJ2-6; a weak D match, TRBD2 (5 bases). Trimming left V 3 bases short and J 0 bases short, with 15 bases between. Germline CDR1 SQVTM, CDR2 ANQGSEA. There are 17 residues in the CDR3. Here the CDR3 reads CSVEVDLPYSGANVLTF. Written as DNA, the CDR3 is TGCAGCGTTGAGGTGGACTTACCTTACTCTGGGGCCAACGTCCTGACTTTC.

The V call is TRBV19, the J call TRBJ1-3; the D is unclear. The CDR3 runs 14 residues. Trimming removed 10 bases at V and 0 bases at J, with 13 bases between. The germline V gene encodes CDR1 LNHDA and CDR2 SQIVND (reference sequence). The CDR3 spells CATRSSHSGNTIYF. The CDR3, as DNA: TGTGCCACTCGGAGCAGTCACTCTGGAAACACCATATATTTT.

This clone was counted a single time. CDR3 in amino acids: CAWIRQGQPDTQYF. The DNA for the CDR3 is TGTGCCTGGATTCGGCAGGGCCAGCCAGATACGCAGTATTTT. The chain recombines TRBV30 with TRBJ2-3; D is possibly TRBD1 (5 bases). CDR3 length: 14 residues. Trimming cost V 4 bases and J 4 bases, with 15 bases left between them. CDR1 is GTSNPN, CDR2 SVGIG, per germline (reference sequence).

Note on this clone: One junction end does not reproduce the germline sequence, and a read error may be involved. The V call is TRBV7-7, the J call TRBJ2-7; D may be TRBD1 (6 bases). The CDR3 has 13 amino acids. The germline CDR1 and CDR2 sequences are SSHAT and FNYEAQ (reference sequence). Written as DNA, the CDR3 is TGTGCTAGCAGCTTAGCGCTAGGGGGCGAGCAGTACTTC. It translates to CASSLALGGEQYF.